The 15 T cell receptor beta chains in this list originate from one sample, sequenced in a study of T cell changes during pregnancy in multiple sclerosis. The method was immunoSEQ multiplex PCR; TCRdb's version includes in-frame clones alone and lacks a portion of them. The sample includes 45,000 to 65,000 clones, about 90% of them seen just once. Sample: CD4+ T cells from peripheral blood mononuclear cells, taken in the third trimester of pregnancy. These receptors all stem from a female donor with multiple sclerosis, enrolled in a pregnancy study.

V gene TRBV18 combines with J gene TRBJ1-3; D ambiguous. The CDR3 is made up of 16 amino acids. V lost 3 bases and J lost 4, with 16 bases in between. Germline-derived CDR1 and CDR2 are KGHSH and LQKENI. CDR3 amino acids: CASSPLSERTGNTIYF. The CDR3 DNA sequence: TGTGCCAGCTCACCCCTTTCGGAGCGGACCGGAAACACCATATATTTT.

The chain recombines TRBV27 with TRBJ2-7, with a possible D match to TRBD2 (5 bases). The CDR3 covers 17 residues. V was pared by 3 bases and J by 4 bases, with 22 bases between. Per the germline V gene, CDR1 is MNHEY and CDR2 is SMNVEV (reference sequence). The CDR3 spells CASSLALRTPVPYEQYF. CDR3 in DNA: TGTGCCAGCAGTTTGGCCCTCCGGACTCCCGTCCCTTACGAGCAGTACTTC.

CDR3 amino acids: CASSRLTELASVTKTYEQYF. The CDR3 coding sequence is TGCGCCAGCAGCCGACTTACCGAACTAGCGAGTGTTACAAAGACCTACGAGCAGTACTTC. The genes are TRBV5-1 and TRBJ2-7; TRBD2 matches 7 bases. This CDR3 contains 20 residues. CDR1 and CDR2 from the germline V gene are SGHRS and YFSETQ. J gave up 2 bases and V 4 bases, and 24 bases lay outside the gene matches.

The chain uses TRBV6-6 and TRBJ2-7; no firm D call. This CDR3 comprises 15 residues. Looked up from germline, CDR1 is MNHNY and CDR2 is SVGAGI (reference sequence). The V end was cut by 3 bases, the J end by 3 bases, with 15 bases between. CDR3 nucleotides: TGTGCCAGCAGTTATCCCAGTAGCCAGATCTACGAGCAGTACTTC. Translating it yields CASSYPSSQIYEQYF.

This clone was counted a few times. V usage is TRBV9 and J usage is TRBJ1-1; D remains ambiguous. The CDR3 sequence is 14 residues long. The V end was cut by 1 base, the J end by 1 base, with 8 bases between. In germline, CDR1 is SGDLS, CDR2 YYNGEE. In nucleotides, the CDR3 is TGTGCCAGCAGCGTAAGCGGGTCGAACACTGAAGCTTTCTTT. Its translation is CASSVSGSNTEAFF.

This clone was picked up one time. The gene calls are TRBV6-1 and TRBJ1-2, with TRBD1 matching 8 bases. Per germline, CDR1 MNHNS and CDR2 SASEGT. V lost 6 bases and J lost 2; bases outside the gene matches: 5. The CDR3 loop spans 14 amino acids. The CDR3 loop is CASRMTGVNYGYTF. The DNA of the CDR3 is TGTGCCAGCAGGATGACAGGGGTCAACTATGGCTACACCTTC.

Note on this clone: At the DNA level, this CDR3 is encoded by other sequences in the same sample as well. The chain uses TRBV6-5 and TRBJ1-2; 7 bases agree with TRBD1. Germline V gene lookup returns CDR1 MNHEY and CDR2 SVGAGI. The CDR3 runs to 13 residues. V shed 2 bases, J shed 8 bases, and the junction held 5 bases outside the gene matches. The CDR3 DNA follows: TGTGCCAGCAGTTACCGACAGGGTGGAGGCTACACCTTC. This gives the protein CASSYRQGGGYTF.

The chain uses TRBV30 and TRBJ2-7, with TRBD2 as a possible D gene (6 bases). V was cut by 4 bases and J by 3 bases, with 16 bases left in between. The CDR3 sequence is 14 residues long. Per the germline V gene, CDR1 is GTSNPN and CDR2 is SVGIG (reference sequence). The CDR3 coding sequence is TGTGCCTGGAAGGTTTTGGGGGGTAACTACGAGCAGTACTTC. Its protein product is CAWKVLGGNYEQYF.

This clone was detected once. The chain recombines TRBV5-4 with TRBJ2-6, with D possibly being TRBD1 (5 bases). In germline, CDR1 is SGHNT, CDR2 YYREEE (reference sequence). The CDR3 contains 17 residues. V was trimmed by 1 base and J by 2 bases, leaving 13 bases between them. CDR3 residues: CASSLQGRVTGANVLTF. CDR3 coding DNA: TGTGCCAGCAGCTTGCAAGGCAGGGTAACTGGGGCCAACGTCCTGACTTTC. Full variable domain (missing parts from reference TRBV5-4 and TRBJ2-6): ETGVTQSPTHLIKTRGQQVTLRCSSQSGHNTVSWYQQALGQGPQFIFQYYREEENGRGNFPPRFSGLQFPNYSSELNVNALELDDSALYLCASSLQGRVTGANVLTFGAGSRLTVL.

This rearrangement joins TRBV25-1 to TRBJ1-2; no firm D call. Trimming took 1 base from V and 2 from J, leaving 2 bases between them. This CDR3 has 12 amino acids. The germline gives CDR1 MGHDK, CDR2 SYGVNS. The CDR3 reads CASSESNYGYTF. The CDR3 coding sequence is TGTGCCAGCAGTGAATCGAACTATGGCTACACCTTC.

The chain combines TRBV27 with TRBJ1-6, with 10 nucleotides matching TRBD1. The V and J ends lost 2 bases and 10 bases, in that order; junction bases with no gene match: 8. Germline loops: CDR1 MNHEY, CDR2 SMNVEV (reference sequence). The CDR3 contains 16 residues. CDR3 sequence reads: CASSLPRQGARSPLHF. For the CDR3, the DNA is TGTGCCAGCAGTTTACCTCGACAGGGGGCGAGGTCACCCCTCCACTTT.

The chain employs TRBV27 and TRBJ2-1; D gene ambiguous. Germline CDR1 is MNHEY and CDR2 is SMNVEV (reference sequence). With 3 bases removed from V and 0 bases from J, the gap between germline ends came to 12 bases. The CDR3 has 16 amino acids. The CDR3, as DNA: TGTGCCAGCAGTTTTAATCCACCCAGCTCCTACAATGAGCAGTTCTTC. It codes for CASSFNPPSSYNEQFF.

The chain has TRBV7-9 and TRBJ1-3; TRBD1 might be the D (5 bases). The V end was cut by 2 bases, the J end by 4 bases, with 9 bases between. Germline V gene lookup returns CDR1 SEHNR and CDR2 FQNEAQ (reference sequence). CDR3 length: 14 amino acids. The CDR3 nucleotides are TGTGCCAGCAGCTTACGGAGGGACGGAAACACCATATATTTT. Translation: CASSLRRDGNTIYF.

The chain employs TRBV18 and TRBJ1-3; D may be TRBD1 (5 bases). Trimming cost V 6 bases and J 2 bases, with 20 bases left between them. The CDR3 consists of 17 residues. The V gene's germline CDR1 is KGHSH and CDR2 LQKENI. CDR3 amino acids: CASSQQEPLAPGNTIYF. CDR3 nucleotides: TGTGCCAGCTCGCAACAGGAGCCGCTCGCTCCTGGAAACACCATATATTTT.

This chain uses TRBV29-1 with TRBJ1-1, with 8 bases fitting TRBD1. This CDR3 has 14 amino acids. Germline CDR1 is SQVTM and CDR2 is ANQGSEA. V was clipped by 7 bases and J by 2 bases; unmatched bases: 9. CDR3 coding DNA: TGCAGCGCTGCGGACAGGGCCTTTAACACTGAAGCTTTCTTT. The encoded protein is CSAADRAFNTEAFF.